What follows is one T cell receptor beta chain and its context. Antigen unknown. These data belong to a study of cytomegalovirus exposure and HLA in healthy donors. PCR involved 60 Vbeta and 13 Jbeta primers. Profiled with immunoSEQ multiplex PCR; TCRdb holds only in-frame clones, not every one. The sample contains 30,000 to 40,000 clones, approximately 75% of which appear only once. The CDR3 is 14 amino acids. V was clipped by 8 bases and J by 4 bases; unmatched bases: 8. Germline CDR1 is GTSNPN and CDR2 is SVGIG (reference sequence). General study points: Most observed TCR sequences were rare, whereas some public TCRs were detected in many donors. Reported performance of the classifier showed diagnosis of cytomegalovirus status with high specificity and sensitivity.

The sample was PBMCs. This TCR derives from a man aged 40-55 years in good health and CMV-seronegative. J is TRBJ2-1 and V is TRBV30; TRBD1 matches at 10 bases. This chain's CDR3 is CALARQGAYNEQFF. CDR3 coding DNA: TGTGCCCTAGCGAGACAGGGGGCTTACAATGAGCAGTTCTTC.